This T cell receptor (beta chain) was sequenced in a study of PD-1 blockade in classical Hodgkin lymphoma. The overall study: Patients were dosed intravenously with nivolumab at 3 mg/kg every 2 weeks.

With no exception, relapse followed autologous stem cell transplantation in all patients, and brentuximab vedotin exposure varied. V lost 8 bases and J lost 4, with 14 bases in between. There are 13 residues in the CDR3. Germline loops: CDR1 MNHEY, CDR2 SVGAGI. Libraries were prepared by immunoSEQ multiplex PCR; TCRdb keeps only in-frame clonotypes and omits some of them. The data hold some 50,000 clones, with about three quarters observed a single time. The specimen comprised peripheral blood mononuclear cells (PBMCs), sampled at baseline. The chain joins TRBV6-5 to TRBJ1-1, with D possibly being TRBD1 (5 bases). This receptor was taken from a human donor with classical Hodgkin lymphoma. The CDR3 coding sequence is TGTGCCAGCGGGGACCAGCGAGGCACTGAAGCTTTCTTT. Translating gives CASGDQRGTEAFF.